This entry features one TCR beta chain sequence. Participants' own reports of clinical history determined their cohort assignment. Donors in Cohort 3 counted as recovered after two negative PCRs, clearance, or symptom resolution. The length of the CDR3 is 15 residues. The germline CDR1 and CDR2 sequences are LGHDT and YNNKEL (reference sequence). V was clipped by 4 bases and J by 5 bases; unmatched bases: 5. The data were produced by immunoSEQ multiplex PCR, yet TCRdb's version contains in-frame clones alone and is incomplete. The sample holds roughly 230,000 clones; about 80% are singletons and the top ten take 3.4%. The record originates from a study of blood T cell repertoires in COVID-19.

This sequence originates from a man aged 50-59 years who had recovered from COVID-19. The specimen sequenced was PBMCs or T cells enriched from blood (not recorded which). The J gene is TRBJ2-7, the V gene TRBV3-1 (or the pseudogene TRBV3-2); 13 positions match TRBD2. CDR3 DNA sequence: TGTGCCAGCAGCCTACTAGCGGGGGGGCCGGACGAGCAGTACTTC. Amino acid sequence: CASSLLAGGPDEQYF.